Below, one T cell receptor (beta chain) is given with its context. What it binds is unknown. This specimen comes from a study of T cells in Graves' hyperthyroidism and ophthalmopathy. Findings and caveats of the study: Model predictions of ophthalmopathy came a median roughly 6.4 months before onset.

This CDR3 contains 14 residues. Trimming took off 0 bases at V and 4 bases at J, with 9 bases between the two ends. Germline values: CDR1 SNHLY, CDR2 FYNNEI. Amplification targeted TCR beta CDR3 regions from RNA transcripts. During a first-round RT-PCR of the TCR CDR3, the HTBI primer set was used. TCRdb re-called the multiplex PCR reads with MiXCR, one entry per CDR3 protein. The sample includes 300,000 to 400,000 distinct CDR3 sequences, 21% seen only once; the top ten take around 50%. For Graves' hyperthyroidism to be stable, ophthalmopathy could not progress within 18 months. Fresh peripheral blood, 7.5 to 10 ml, yielded the PBMCs.

The sequenced sample was blood. This clonotype originated in a woman between 45 and 65 years old with Graves' hyperthyroidism. This chain uses TRBV2 with TRBJ1-2; a weak D match, TRBD1 (6 bases). CDR3 sequence reads: CASSEARTAYGYTF. In DNA form, the CDR3 reads TGTGCCAGCAGTGAAGCGAGGACAGCCTATGGCTACACCTTC.